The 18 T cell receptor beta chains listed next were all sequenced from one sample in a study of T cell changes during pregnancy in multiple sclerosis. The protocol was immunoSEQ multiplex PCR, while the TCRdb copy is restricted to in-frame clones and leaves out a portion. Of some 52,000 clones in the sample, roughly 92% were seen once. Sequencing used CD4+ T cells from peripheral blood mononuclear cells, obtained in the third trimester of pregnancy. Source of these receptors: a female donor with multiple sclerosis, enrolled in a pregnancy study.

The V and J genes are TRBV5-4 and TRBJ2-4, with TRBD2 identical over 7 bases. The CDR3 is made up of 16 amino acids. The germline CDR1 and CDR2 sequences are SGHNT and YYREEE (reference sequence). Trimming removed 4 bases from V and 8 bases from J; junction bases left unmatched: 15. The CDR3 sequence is CASSAFGPGRADIQYF. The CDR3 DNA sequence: TGTGCCAGCAGCGCCTTCGGCCCAGGGAGGGCGGACATTCAGTACTTC.

In nucleotides, the CDR3 is TGTGCCATCAGTGTATATTCCGGGACTAGCGGGACAAATGAGCAGTTCTTC. Translating it yields CAISVYSGTSGTNEQFF. The chain is built from TRBV10-3 and TRBJ2-1; 13 bases line up with TRBD2. Germline loops: CDR1 ENHRY, CDR2 SYGVKD. The V segment lost 4 bases and the J segment 7 bases; nucleotides outside the gene matches: 10. The CDR3 runs to 17 residues.

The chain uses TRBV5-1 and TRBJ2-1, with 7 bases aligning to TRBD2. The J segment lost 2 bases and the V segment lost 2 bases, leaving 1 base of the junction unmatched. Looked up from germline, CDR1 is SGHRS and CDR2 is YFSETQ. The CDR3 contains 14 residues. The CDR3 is CASSFGGAYNEQFF. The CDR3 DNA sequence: TGCGCCAGCAGCTTTGGGGGGGCCTACAATGAGCAGTTCTTC.

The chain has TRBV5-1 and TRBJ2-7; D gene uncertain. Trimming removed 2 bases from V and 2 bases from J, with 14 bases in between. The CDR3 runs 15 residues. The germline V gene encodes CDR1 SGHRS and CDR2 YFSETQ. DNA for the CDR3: TGCGCCAGCAGCTTCGCGGTATCATCCGCCTACGAGCAGTACTTC. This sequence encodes CASSFAVSSAYEQYF. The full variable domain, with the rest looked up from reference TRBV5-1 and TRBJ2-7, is KAGVTQTPRYLIKTRGQQVTLSCSPISGHRSVSWYQQTPGQGLQFLFEYFSETQRNKGNFPGRFSGRQFSNSRSEMNVSTLELGDSALYLCASSFAVSSAYEQYFGPGTRLTVT.

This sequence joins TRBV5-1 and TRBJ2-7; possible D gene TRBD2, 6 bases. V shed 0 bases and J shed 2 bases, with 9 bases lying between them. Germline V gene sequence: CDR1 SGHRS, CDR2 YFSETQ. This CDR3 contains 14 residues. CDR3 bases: TGCGCCAGCAGCTTGGCGGGAGATGCCTACGAGCAGTACTTC. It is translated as CASSLAGDAYEQYF.

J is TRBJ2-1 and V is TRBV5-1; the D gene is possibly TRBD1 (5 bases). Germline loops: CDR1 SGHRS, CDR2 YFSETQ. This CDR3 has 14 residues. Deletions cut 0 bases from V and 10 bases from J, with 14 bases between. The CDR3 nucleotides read TGCGCCAGCAGCTTGGACAGGATGGTACCGGAGCAGTTCTTC. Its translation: CASSLDRMVPEQFF. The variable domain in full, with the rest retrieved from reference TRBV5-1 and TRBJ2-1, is KAGVTQTPRYLIKTRGQQVTLSCSPISGHRSVSWYQQTPGQGLQFLFEYFSETQRNKGNFPGRFSGRQFSNSRSEMNVSTLELGDSALYLCASSLDRMVPEQFFGPGTRLTVL.

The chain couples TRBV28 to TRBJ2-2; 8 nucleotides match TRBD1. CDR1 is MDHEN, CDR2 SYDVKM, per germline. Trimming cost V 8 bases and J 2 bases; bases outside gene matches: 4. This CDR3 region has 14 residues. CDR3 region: CASAGGVNTGELFF. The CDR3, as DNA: TGTGCCAGCGCAGGGGGCGTTAACACCGGGGAGCTGTTTTTT. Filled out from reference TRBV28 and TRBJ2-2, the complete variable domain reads DVKVTQSSRYLVKRTGEKVFLECVQDMDHENMFWYRQDPGLGLRLIYFSYDVKMKEKGDIPEGYSVSREKKERFSLILESASTNQTSMYLCASAGGVNTGELFFGEGSRLTVL.

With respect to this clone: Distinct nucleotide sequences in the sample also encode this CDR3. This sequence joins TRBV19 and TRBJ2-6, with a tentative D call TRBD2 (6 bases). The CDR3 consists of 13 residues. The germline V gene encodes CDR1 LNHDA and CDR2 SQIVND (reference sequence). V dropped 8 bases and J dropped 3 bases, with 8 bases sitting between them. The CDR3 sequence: CASGGYGANVLTF. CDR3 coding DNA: TGTGCCAGTGGGGGGTATGGGGCCAACGTCCTGACTTTC.

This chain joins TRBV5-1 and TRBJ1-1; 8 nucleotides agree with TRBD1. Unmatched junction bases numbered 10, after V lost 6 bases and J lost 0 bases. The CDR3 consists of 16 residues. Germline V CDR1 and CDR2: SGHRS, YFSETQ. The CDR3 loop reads CASTLQGGQMNTEAFF. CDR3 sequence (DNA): TGCGCCAGCACCCTACAGGGGGGACAGATGAACACTGAAGCTTTCTTT.

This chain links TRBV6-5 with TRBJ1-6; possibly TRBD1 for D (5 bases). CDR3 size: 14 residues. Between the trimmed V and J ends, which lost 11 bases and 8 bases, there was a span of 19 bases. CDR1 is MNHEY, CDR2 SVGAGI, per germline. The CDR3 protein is CAGRIQELHSPLHF. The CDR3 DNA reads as TGTGCCGGCCGCATACAGGAGCTGCATTCACCCCTCCACTTT.

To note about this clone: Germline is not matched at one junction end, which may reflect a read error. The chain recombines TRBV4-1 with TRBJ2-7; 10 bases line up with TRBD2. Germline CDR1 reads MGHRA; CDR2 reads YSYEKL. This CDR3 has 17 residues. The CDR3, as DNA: TGCGCCAGCAGCCAAGATCCCGAGCTAGCGGGAGCCTACGGGCAGTACTTC. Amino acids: CASSQDPELAGAYGQYF.

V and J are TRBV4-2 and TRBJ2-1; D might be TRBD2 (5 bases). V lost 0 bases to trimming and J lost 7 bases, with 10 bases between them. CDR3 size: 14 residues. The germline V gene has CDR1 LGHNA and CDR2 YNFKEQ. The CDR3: CASSQDHRGNEQFF. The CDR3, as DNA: TGTGCCAGCAGCCAAGATCATAGAGGGAATGAGCAGTTCTTC.

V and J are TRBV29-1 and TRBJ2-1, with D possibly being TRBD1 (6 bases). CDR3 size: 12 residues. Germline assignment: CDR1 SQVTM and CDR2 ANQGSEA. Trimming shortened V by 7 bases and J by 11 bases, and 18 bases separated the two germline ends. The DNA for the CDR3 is TGCAGCGCCTACCGACAGGACCCTAAGCAGTTCTTC. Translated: CSAYRQDPKQFF.

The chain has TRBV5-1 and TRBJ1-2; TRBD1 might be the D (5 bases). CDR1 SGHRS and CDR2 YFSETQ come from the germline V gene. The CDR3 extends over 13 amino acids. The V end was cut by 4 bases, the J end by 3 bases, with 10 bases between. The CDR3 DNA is TGCGCCAGCAGCCGCGGAGGGGACTATGGCTACACCTTC. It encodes CASSRGGDYGYTF.

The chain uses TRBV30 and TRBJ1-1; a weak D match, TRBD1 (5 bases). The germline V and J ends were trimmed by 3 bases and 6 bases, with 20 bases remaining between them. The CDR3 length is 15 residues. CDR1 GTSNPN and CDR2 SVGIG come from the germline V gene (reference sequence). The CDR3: CAWRTPRDRGPEAFF. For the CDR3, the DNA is TGTGCCTGGAGGACCCCCAGGGATAGGGGCCCTGAAGCTTTCTTT.

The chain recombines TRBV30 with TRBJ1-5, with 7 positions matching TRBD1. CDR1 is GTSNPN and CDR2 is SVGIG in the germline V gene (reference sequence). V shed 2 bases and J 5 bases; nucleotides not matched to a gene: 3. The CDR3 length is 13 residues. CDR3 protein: CAWSWDSDQPQHF. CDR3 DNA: TGTGCCTGGAGTTGGGACAGTGATCAGCCCCAGCATTTT. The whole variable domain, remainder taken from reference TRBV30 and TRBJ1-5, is SQTIHQWPATLVQPVGSPLSLECTVEGTSNPNLYWYRQAAGRGLQLLFYSVGIGQISSEVPQNLSASRPQDRQFILSSKKLLLSDSGFYLCAWSWDSDQPQHFGDGTRLSIL.

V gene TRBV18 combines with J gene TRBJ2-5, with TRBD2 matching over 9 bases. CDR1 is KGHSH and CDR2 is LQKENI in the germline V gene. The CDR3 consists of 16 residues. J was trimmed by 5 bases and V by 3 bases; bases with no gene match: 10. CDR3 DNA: TGTGCCAGCTCACCGCCGACTCAGGCGGGAGGGGAGACCCAGTACTTC. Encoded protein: CASSPPTQAGGETQYF.

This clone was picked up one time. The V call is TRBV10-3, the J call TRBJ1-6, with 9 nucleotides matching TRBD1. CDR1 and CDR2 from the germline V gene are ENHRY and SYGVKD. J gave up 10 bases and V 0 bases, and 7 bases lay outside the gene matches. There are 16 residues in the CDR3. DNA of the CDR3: TGTGCCATCAGTGAGTCGACAAGGACAGGGGAGTCACCCCTCCACTTT. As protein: CAISESTRTGESPLHF.